These T cell receptor beta chains were read from a single sample in a study of blood T cell repertoires in COVID-19. Method: immunoSEQ multiplex PCR; TCRdb's copy keeps in-frame clones and lacks some. The table records some 90,000 clones, approximately 86% of them present only once. Material for sequencing was peripheral blood. Receptor source: an elderly man with active or convalescent COVID-19. The CDR3 runs from the conserved cysteine through the conserved F or W. D genes are given only for firm matches. Clone size is given for some rows only: seen once, a few or many times, or a class if the clone is expanded.

- TRBJ2-5 TRBV5-1 - TGCGCCAGCAGCTTGGGAGCGGGACAAGCGTACCAAGAGACCCAGTACTTC CASSLGAGQAYQETQYF
- TRBJ2-1 TRBV28 - TGTGCCAGAAGACTAGTTTTCGGGTGCCATGAGCAGTTCTTC CARRLVFGCHEQFF
- TRBJ1-2 TRBV7-9 - TGTGCCAGCAGCTCTGTTCCGTCCCCCTCTAACTATGGCTACACCTTC CASSSVPSPSNYGYTF
- TRBJ2-3 TRBV5-4 TRBD2 TGTGCCATCCCCCTGGGGGAGGGCCTGAGCACAGATACGCAGTATTTT CAIPLGEGLSTDTQYF
- TRBJ2-1 TRBV9 TRBD1 TGTGCCAGCAGCGTATCTCCCTACAGGGGGGAGCAGTTCTTC CASSVSPYRGEQFF
once TRBJ1-2 TRBV19 TRBD1 TGTGCCAGTAAAGGGACAGCCAACTATGGCTACACCTTC CASKGTANYGYTF
- TRBJ2-4 TRBV5-6 - TGTGCCAGCAGCTTGGCGAAATCAGGGGACATTCAGTACTTC CASSLAKSGDIQYF
- TRBJ1-2 TRBV6-5 TRBD1 TGTGCCAGCAGTCGGACAGGAGGATTAGGGGACACCTTC CASSRTGGLGDTF
few TRBJ2-1 TRBV19 TRBD1 TGTGCCAGTAGTACCCTACAGGGGGCGCGGGTCAATGAGCAGTTCTTC CASSTLQGARVNEQFF
- TRBJ1-3 TRBV6-1 - TGTGCCAGCAGTGAAGGGCAGGGATTCTCTTTTGGAAACACCATATATTTT CASSEGQGFSFGNTIYF
- TRBJ2-1 TRBV5-1 TRBD2 TGCGCCAGCAGCTTAGGAGGGACTAGCGGGGCTGCATACAATGAGCAGTTCTTC CASSLGGTSGAAYNEQFF
- TRBJ1-4 TRBV19 - TGTGCCAGTAGCAACAGCGGCTTGGGAGAAAAACTGTTTTTT CASSNSGLGEKLFF
- TRBJ1-3 TRBV2 - TGTGCCAGCAGTGTTCGGGGTTCTGGAAACACCATATATTTT CASSVRGSGNTIYF
- TRBJ2-1 TRBV6-6 TRBD1 TGTGCCAGCAGAGCCGGGACAGGGGGCAATGAGCAGTTCTTC CASRAGTGGNEQFF
- TRBJ1-1 TRBV7-8 TRBD1 TGTGCCAGCAGCGGGGGACAGGTGAACACTGAAGCTTTCTTT CASSGGQVNTEAFF
- TRBJ2-3 TRBV15 TRBD2 TGTGCCACCAGCAGGGGACTAGCGGGAGCTAGCACAGATACGCAGTATTTT CATSRGLAGASTDTQYF
- TRBJ2-5 TRBV4-3 TRBD2 TGCGCCAGCAGCCAAGGTTGGACTAGCCAAGAGACCCAGTACTTC CASSQGWTSQETQYF
once TRBJ2-1 TRBV2 - TGTGCCAGTTCCGGGGTTCGCTCCTACAATGAGCAGTTCTTC CASSGVRSYNEQFF
- TRBJ2-1 TRBV2 - TGTGCCAGCAATCAGGGTTGGGGTGAGCAGTTCTTC CASNQGWGEQFF
- TRBJ1-1 TRBV15 - TGTGCCACCAGCAGATCCGGGAGCCGAGGGAGGGCTGAAGCTTTCTTT CATSRSGSRGRAEAFF
- TRBJ1-1 TRBV2 - TGTGCCAGCAGTATTACTAAGCTCTCCCGTCCCACTGAAGCTTTCTTT CASSITKLSRPTEAFF
- TRBJ1-2 TRBV5-1 - TGCGCCAGCAGCCGAGACAGTTGGGTTGGCTACACCTTC CASSRDSWVGYTF
- TRBJ1-1 TRBV7-9 - TGTGCCAGCAGCTTAGCGAGTCACATCAGGGCTTTCTTT CASSLASHIRAFF
- TRBJ2-7 TRBV30 - TGTGCCTGGAGTGTACAGTTTCAGCAGTACTTC CAWSVQFQQYF
- TRBJ2-2 TRBV21-1 - TGTGCCAGCAGCAAAGCGGCTAGCGGGACCGGGGAGCTGTTTTTT CASSKAASGTGELFF
- TRBJ2-7 TRBV19 - TGTGCCAGTAGTATATCCGGTGGAGGTTACTACGAGCAGTACTTC CASSISGGGYYEQYF
- TRBJ1-5 TRBV25-1 TRBD1 TGTGCCAGCAGTGAAGGGACAGGGTTCGATCAGCCCCAGCATTTT CASSEGTGFDQPQHF
- TRBJ2-2 TRBV2 - TGTGCCAGTACTAGCTCTCGCACCGCGAACACCGGGGAGCTGTTTTTT CASTSSRTANTGELFF
- TRBJ2-3 TRBV7-9 - TGTGCCAGCAGCTTAGATAGACTACCTGATACGCAGTATTTT CASSLDRLPDTQYF
- TRBJ2-1 TRBV5-4 - TGTGCCAGCAGCTTGGGTAGCGGTGCCTACAATGAGCAGTTCTTC CASSLGSGAYNEQFF
- TRBJ2-7 TRBV30 - TGTGCCTGGAGTCCCAGGGTTTTCGGCGAGCAGTACTTC CAWSPRVFGEQYF
- TRBJ1-6 TRBV7-3 - TGTGCCAGCAGCTTAAGCAGGGAATCTTCACCCCTCCACTTT CASSLSRESSPLHF
- TRBJ1-6 TRBV5-1 TRBD1 TGCGCCAGCAGCTCCGAAGGACAGGGCCCCTATAATTCACCCCTCCACTTT CASSSEGQGPYNSPLHF
- TRBJ2-7 TRBV6-8 TRBD2 TGTGCCAGCACCTCGTGGGGTCGGCTAGCGGGAGAACACTACGAGCAGTACTTC CASTSWGRLAGEHYEQYF
- TRBJ2-7 TRBV6-6 - TGTGCCAGCAGAATGCAGGGGAGGGACGAGCAGTACTTC CASRMQGRDEQYF
- TRBJ2-6 TRBV27 TRBD1 TGTGCCAGCAGTCAATTAACCGGGACAGGGGCGGCAGGGGCCAACGTCCTGACTTTC CASSQLTGTGAAGANVLTF
- TRBJ1-2 TRBV6-5 - TGTGCCAGCAGTAAACAGGGAAGTCCCTATGGCTACACCTTC CASSKQGSPYGYTF
few TRBJ2-1 TRBV19 TRBD2 TGTGCCAGTAGTATGACTAGCCGGGGCCGAGGTGAGCAGTTCTTC CASSMTSRGRGEQFF
- TRBJ1-4 TRBV27 - TGTGCCAGCAGTTTGAGGCCAGGAGGCCGAACTAATGAAAAACTGTTTTTT CASSLRPGGRTNEKLFF
- TRBJ2-1 TRBV5-4 - TGTGCCAGCAGCTTGTCGGGGGGCTCGTATGAGCAGTTCTTC CASSLSGGSYEQFF
- TRBJ2-7 TRBV4-2 TRBD2 TGTGCCAGCAGCCTATCCACAGCGGGAGGGAATTACGAGCAGTACTTC CASSLSTAGGNYEQYF
- TRBJ1-2 TRBV29-1 - TGCAGCGCCCCTTCGGGGGATGGCTACACCTTC CSAPSGDGYTF
- TRBJ2-1 TRBV20-1 TRBD2 TGCAGTGCACGGACTAGAGGTGAGCAGTTCTTC CSARTRGEQFF
- TRBJ2-3 TRBV4-2 TRBD2 TGTGCCAGCAGCCAAGATGGGGGCGGGAGGGCCCAAAGCACAGATACGCAGTATTTT CASSQDGGGRAQSTDTQYF
- TRBJ2-2 TRBV18 - TGTGCCAGCTCACCAATTCCGGGGAACCTGAAAAACACCGGGGAGCTGTTTTTT CASSPIPGNLKNTGELFF
- TRBJ2-2 TRBV4-3 - TGCGCCAGCAGCCAAGATGAGGTCCCGGGGGGGGAGCTGTTTTTT CASSQDEVPGGELFF
- TRBJ2-2 TRBV14 - TGTGCCAGCAGCCAAGACGCAGGGGATCCCGGGGAGCTGTTTTTT CASSQDAGDPGELFF
- TRBJ1-4 TRBV4-2 TRBD1 TGTGCCAGCAGCCAAGAAGGGGGCGAGGAAAAACTGTTTTTT CASSQEGGEEKLFF
- TRBJ1-2 TRBV10-3 TRBD1 TGTGCCATCAGTGGTTTTGGGACAGCTTATGGCTACACCTTC CAISGFGTAYGYTF
- TRBJ2-2 TRBV7-2 TRBD2 TGTGCCAGCAGCTTAGAGTTTAGCGGGAGCGGCACCGGGGAGCTGTTTTTT CASSLEFSGSGTGELFF
- TRBJ1-4 TRBV5-1 TRBD1 TGCGCCAGCAGCCCCCGACAGGGGGAGGTAAAACTGTTTTTT CASSPRQGEVKLFF
- TRBJ2-2 TRBV4-3 - TGCGCCAGCAGCCAAGTGCCCCCTCCTAGTCCCGGGGAGCTGTTTTTT CASSQVPPPSPGELFF
- TRBJ2-1 TRBV10-3 TRBD2 TGTGCCATCAGGGAACTAGCGGGAGGGCCCTATGAGCAGTTCTTC CAIRELAGGPYEQFF
- TRBJ1-1 TRBV6-5 TRBD1 TGTGCCAGCAGTCGGGACAGAATGAACACTGAAGCTTTCTTT CASSRDRMNTEAFF